This TCR beta chain was identified in a study of T cell changes during pregnancy in multiple sclerosis. The V end was cut by 2 bases, the J end by 2 bases, with 13 bases between. In germline, CDR1 is GTSNPN, CDR2 SVGIG (reference sequence). CDR3 length: 14 amino acids. The method was immunoSEQ multiplex PCR; TCRdb's version includes in-frame clones alone and lacks a portion of them. Among about 120,000 clones listed, roughly nine tenths were seen once. The TCR was taken from a female donor with multiple sclerosis, enrolled in a pregnancy study. The rearrangement links TRBV30 to TRBJ2-7, with D possibly matching TRBD1 (5 bases). Sequencing used peripheral blood, obtained in the third trimester of pregnancy. The CDR3 nucleotides are TGTGCCTGGAGTTCCGGACACGACACCTACGAGCAGTACTTC. This translates into CAWSSGHDTYEQYF. Full variable domain (remainder filled in from reference TRBV30 and TRBJ2-7): SQTIHQWPATLVQPVGSPLSLECTVEGTSNPNLYWYRQAAGRGLQLLFYSVGIGQISSEVPQNLSASRPQDRQFILSSKKLLLSDSGFYLCAWSSGHDTYEQYFGPGTRLTVT.